This T cell receptor (beta chain) was found in a study of T cell responses to AZD1222 COVID-19 vaccine. CDR3 size: 15 residues. The V gene's germline CDR1 is PRHDT and CDR2 FYEKMQ (reference sequence). V was trimmed by 0 bases and J by 3 bases, leaving 12 bases between them. Libraries were prepared by immunoSEQ multiplex PCR; TCRdb keeps only in-frame clonotypes and omits some of them. The repertoire holds approximately 150,000 clones, with roughly 90% as singletons. The receptor was isolated from an adult who received the AZD1222 COVID-19 vaccine. The source was peripheral blood, collected 28 days after the second AZD1222 dose. The chain recombines TRBV13 with TRBJ2-7; D remains unclear. DNA for the CDR3: TGTGCCAGCAGCTTAGGCCGAGATTTTCTCTACGAGCAGTACTTC. Translation: CASSLGRDFLYEQYF.